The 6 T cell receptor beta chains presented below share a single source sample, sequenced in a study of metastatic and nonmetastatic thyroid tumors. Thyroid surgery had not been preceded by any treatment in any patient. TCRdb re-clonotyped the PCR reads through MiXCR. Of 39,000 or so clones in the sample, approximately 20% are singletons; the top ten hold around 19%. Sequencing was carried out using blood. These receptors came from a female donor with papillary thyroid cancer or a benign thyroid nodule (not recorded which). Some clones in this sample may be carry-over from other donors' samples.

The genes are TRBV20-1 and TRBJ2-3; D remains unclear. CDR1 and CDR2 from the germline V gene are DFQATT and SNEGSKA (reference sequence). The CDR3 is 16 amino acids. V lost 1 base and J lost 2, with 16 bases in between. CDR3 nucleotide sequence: TGCAGTGCTAGAGGTAGCTCCGGGTCCACCACAGATACGCAGTATTTT. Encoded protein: CSARGSSGSTTDTQYF.

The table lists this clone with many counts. In DNA form, the CDR3 reads TGTGCCAGCAGTGAACGTCGGGATATCTCTGGGGCCAACGTCCTGACTTTC. It is translated as CASSERRDISGANVLTF. V and J are TRBV6-1 and TRBJ2-6, with a possible D match to TRBD2 (5 bases). CDR3 size: 17 residues. The ends were cut back, 2 bases at V and 0 bases at J, with 11 bases in the middle. Germline V gene lookup returns CDR1 MNHNS and CDR2 SASEGT.

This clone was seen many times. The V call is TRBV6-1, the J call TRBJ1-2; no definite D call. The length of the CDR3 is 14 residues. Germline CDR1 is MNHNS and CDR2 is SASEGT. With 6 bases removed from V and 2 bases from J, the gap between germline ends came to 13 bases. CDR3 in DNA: TGTGCCAGCAGCCCGAGGATCCAGAACTATGGCTACACCTTC. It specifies CASSPRIQNYGYTF.

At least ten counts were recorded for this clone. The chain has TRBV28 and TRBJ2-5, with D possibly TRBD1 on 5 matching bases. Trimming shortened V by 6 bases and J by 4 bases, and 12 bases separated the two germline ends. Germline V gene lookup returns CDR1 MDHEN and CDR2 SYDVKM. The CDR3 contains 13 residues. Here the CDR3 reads CASRGDLRETQYF. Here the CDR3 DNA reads TGTGCCAGCAGAGGGGATTTGAGAGAGACCCAGTACTTC.

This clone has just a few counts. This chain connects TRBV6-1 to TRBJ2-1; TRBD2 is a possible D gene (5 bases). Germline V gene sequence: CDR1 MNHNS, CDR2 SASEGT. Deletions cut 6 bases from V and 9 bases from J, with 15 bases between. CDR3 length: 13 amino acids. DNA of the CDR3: TGTGCCAGCAGGGCGCTATCAGGAGGTGAGCAGTTCTTC. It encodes CASRALSGGEQFF.

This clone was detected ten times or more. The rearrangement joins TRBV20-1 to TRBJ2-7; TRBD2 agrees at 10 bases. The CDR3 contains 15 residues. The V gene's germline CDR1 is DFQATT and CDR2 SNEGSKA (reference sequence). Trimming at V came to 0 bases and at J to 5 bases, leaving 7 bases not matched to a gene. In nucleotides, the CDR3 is TGCAGTGCTAGAGATCAGAGCGGGAGGGAGGACGAGCAGTACTTC. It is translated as CSARDQSGREDEQYF.